The 16 T cell receptor beta chains in this list originate from one sample, sequenced in a study of T cell clonotyping in hematopoietic cell transplantation. The time point denotes: recipient sample about 28 days before transplant, after cytoreduction. Generated by immunoSEQ multiplex PCR, the TCRdb table keeps only in-frame clones and is missing some. This table has over 5,500 clones, about 84% appearing once. The sequences come from peripheral blood mononuclear cells, collected before stem cell transplant. These receptors came from a woman in her fifties or sixties with acute myeloid leukemia. Some clones in this sample may be carry-over from other donors' samples.

V usage is TRBV10-3 and J usage is TRBJ2-7; TRBD1 matches at 9 bases. J was trimmed by 2 bases and V by 0 bases; bases with no gene match: 2. The CDR3 length is 15 residues. Per the germline V gene, CDR1 is ENHRY and CDR2 is SYGVKD. CDR3 in amino acids: CAISESTGGPYEQYF. Written as DNA, the CDR3 is TGTGCCATCAGTGAGTCGACAGGGGGACCCTACGAGCAGTACTTC.

A few counts support this clone. The chain couples TRBV5-5 to TRBJ2-5; perhaps TRBD1 as D (6 bases). The CDR3 length is 15 residues. The V and J ends lost 0 bases and 3 bases respectively, with 12 bases between them. CDR1 SGHKS and CDR2 YYEKEE come from the germline V gene (reference sequence). The CDR3 is CASSLVGQLEETQYF. As DNA, the CDR3 is TGTGCCAGCAGCTTGGTGGGACAACTAGAAGAGACCCAGTACTTC.

The chain combines TRBV7-9 with TRBJ2-7, with D uncertain. The CDR3 runs 12 residues. Germline V gives CDR1 SEHNR, CDR2 FQNEAQ (reference sequence). V gave up 5 bases and J gave up 2 bases, with 7 bases separating them. Here the CDR3 reads CASSQGAYEQYF. In nucleotides, the CDR3 is TGTGCCAGCAGCCAAGGAGCCTACGAGCAGTACTTC.

The V and J genes are TRBV15 and TRBJ2-1, with D possibly TRBD2 on 6 matching bases. Germline assignment: CDR1 LNHNV and CDR2 YYDKDF (reference sequence). Trimming took 0 bases from V and 9 from J, leaving 21 bases between them. The CDR3 has 17 residues. CDR3 DNA sequence: TGTGCCACCAGCAGAGATCGGATAGCGGTTAGAGTGATTGAGCAGTTCTTC. Its translation is CATSRDRIAVRVIEQFF.

The gene calls are TRBV9 and TRBJ2-4; 8 bases match TRBD1. The CDR3 is 15 amino acids. The V and J ends lost 3 bases and 6 bases, in that order; junction bases with no gene match: 8. Germline CDR1 reads SGDLS; CDR2 reads YYNGEE. CDR3 bases: TGTGCCAGCAGCGAAGACCAGGGGGCTTTAAACATTCAGTACTTC. Translating gives CASSEDQGALNIQYF.

V usage is TRBV6-5 and J usage is TRBJ2-5, with 7 bases aligning to TRBD2. The junction had 10 bases not matched to a gene; V was cut back by 2 bases and J by 4 bases. The length of the CDR3 is 16 residues. Looked up from germline, CDR1 is MNHEY and CDR2 is SVGAGI. The DNA for the CDR3 is TGTGCCAGCAGTTACGGATCCGGGGGGAGCGGAGAGACCCAGTACTTC. Amino acids: CASSYGSGGSGETQYF.

The chain joins TRBV2 to TRBJ2-5; perhaps TRBD2 as D (5 bases). The CDR3 is 14 residues long. V lost 4 bases and J 5 bases, leaving 14 bases between the germline ends. Germline V gives CDR1 SNHLY, CDR2 FYNNEI. The CDR3 DNA sequence: TGTGCCAGCAGTGCAAGGACTCCTCAGGAGACCCAGTACTTC. It codes for CASSARTPQETQYF.

This clone has only a few counts. This specimen includes other DNA sequences encoding the same CDR3. The chain employs TRBV11-2 and TRBJ2-3; D is unresolved. CDR3 size: 12 residues. Trimming stripped 1 base from V and 5 bases from J, with 4 bases between. From germline, CDR1 is SGHAT and CDR2 FQNNGV. CDR3 region: CASSLAEDTQYF. In DNA form, the CDR3 reads TGTGCCAGCAGCTTAGCGGAAGATACGCAGTATTTT.

This clone was picked up one time. The chain uses TRBV5-6 and TRBJ1-1; D possibly corresponds to TRBD1 (5 bases). V was clipped by 0 bases and J by 5 bases, with 8 bases between them. The CDR3 runs 13 residues. Germline CDR1 reads SGHDT; CDR2 reads YYEEEE. The CDR3 DNA reads TGTGCCAGCAGCTTGGAAGAGGGGACTGAAGCTTTCTTT. The encoded protein is CASSLEEGTEAFF.

This chain connects TRBV4-3 to TRBJ1-1; D ambiguous. V lost 0 bases, J lost 1 base, and 6 bases lay in between. The CDR3 extends over 14 amino acids. Per the germline V gene, CDR1 is LGHNA and CDR2 is YSLEER. The DNA for the CDR3 is TGCGCCAGCAGCCAAGACCAGAGGAACACTGAAGCTTTCTTT. Translating it yields CASSQDQRNTEAFF.

The chain has TRBV10-3 and TRBJ1-6; D is unresolved. This CDR3 is built from 15 residues. Trimming removed 4 bases from V and 3 bases from J, with 10 bases in between. The germline V gene has CDR1 ENHRY and CDR2 SYGVKD. The CDR3 sequence is CAISGTGNYNSPLHF. In DNA form, the CDR3 reads TGTGCCATCAGTGGGACGGGAAACTATAATTCACCCCTCCACTTT.

This clone was seen just once. The genes are TRBV11-1 and TRBJ2-3; D is possibly TRBD1 (6 bases). Germline V CDR1 and CDR2: SGHAT, FQDESV (reference sequence). V lost 3 bases and J lost 5, with 9 bases in between. CDR3 length equals 13 residues. The DNA of the CDR3 is TGTGCCAGCAGCTTGGGGGCCCTAGATACGCAGTATTTT. Residues: CASSLGALDTQYF.

The chain couples TRBV14 to TRBJ1-2, with D possibly matching TRBD1 (6 bases). Trimming took off 5 bases at V and 2 bases at J, with 15 bases between the two ends. In germline, CDR1 is SGHDN, CDR2 FVKESK. The CDR3 contains 15 residues. CDR3 bases: TGTGCCAGCAGCTCCTTGACAGGACTCAACTATGGCTACACCTTC. This sequence encodes CASSSLTGLNYGYTF.

The V call is TRBV9, the J call TRBJ1-1, with TRBD1 matching 8 bases. The CDR3 length is 13 residues. Germline loops: CDR1 SGDLS, CDR2 YYNGEE. V shed 2 bases, J shed 4 bases, and the junction held 1 base outside the gene matches. CDR3 sequence (DNA): TGTGCCAGCAGCGTGGGGACAGGCACTGAAGCTTTCTTT. Translating it yields CASSVGTGTEAFF. Full variable domain (remainder filled in from reference TRBV9 and TRBJ1-1): DSGVTQTPKHLITATGQRVTLRCSPRSGDLSVYWYQQSLDQGLQFLIQYYNGEERAKGNILERFSAQQFPDLHSELNLSSLELGDSALYFCASSVGTGTEAFFGQGTRLTVV.

This chain uses TRBV11-3 with TRBJ2-7; 11 bases fit TRBD1. The germline V gene encodes CDR1 SGHNT and CDR2 YENEEA. V shed 0 bases, J shed 6 bases, and the junction held 4 bases outside the gene matches. The CDR3 totals 15 residues. CDR3 loop: CASSLDGTGGSEQYF. In DNA form, the CDR3 reads TGTGCCAGCAGCTTAGACGGGACAGGGGGTAGCGAGCAGTACTTC. Filled out from reference TRBV11-3 and TRBJ2-7, the complete variable domain reads EAGVVQSPRYKIIEKKQPVAFWCNPISGHNTLYWYLQNLGQGPELLIRYENEEAVDDSQLPKDRFSAERLKGVDSTLKIQPAELGDSAVYLCASSLDGTGGSEQYFGPGTRLTVT.

V usage is TRBV7-6 and J usage is TRBJ1-3; D gene uncertain. Per the germline V gene, CDR1 is SGHVS and CDR2 is FNYEAQ. This CDR3 has 17 residues. Deletions cut 7 bases from V and 0 bases from J, with 19 bases between. The CDR3 here is CASTRWAGQSSGNTIYF. The CDR3 coding sequence is TGTGCCAGCACAAGATGGGCAGGTCAGAGCTCTGGAAACACCATATATTTT.